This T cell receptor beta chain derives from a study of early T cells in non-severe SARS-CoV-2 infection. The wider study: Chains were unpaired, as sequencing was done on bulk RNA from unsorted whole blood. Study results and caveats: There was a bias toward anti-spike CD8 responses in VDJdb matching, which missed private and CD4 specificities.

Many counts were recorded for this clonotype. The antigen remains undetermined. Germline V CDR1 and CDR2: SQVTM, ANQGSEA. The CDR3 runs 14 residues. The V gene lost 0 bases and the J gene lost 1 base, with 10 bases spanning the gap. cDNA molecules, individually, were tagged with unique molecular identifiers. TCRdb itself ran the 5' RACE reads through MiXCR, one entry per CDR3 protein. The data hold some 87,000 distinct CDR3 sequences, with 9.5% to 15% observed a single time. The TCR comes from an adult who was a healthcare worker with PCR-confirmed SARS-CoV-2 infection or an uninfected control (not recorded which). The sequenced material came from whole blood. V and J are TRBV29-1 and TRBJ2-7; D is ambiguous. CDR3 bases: TGCAGCGTTGAAGATCCGTCAGAATCCTACGAGCAGTACTTC. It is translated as CSVEDPSESYEQYF.